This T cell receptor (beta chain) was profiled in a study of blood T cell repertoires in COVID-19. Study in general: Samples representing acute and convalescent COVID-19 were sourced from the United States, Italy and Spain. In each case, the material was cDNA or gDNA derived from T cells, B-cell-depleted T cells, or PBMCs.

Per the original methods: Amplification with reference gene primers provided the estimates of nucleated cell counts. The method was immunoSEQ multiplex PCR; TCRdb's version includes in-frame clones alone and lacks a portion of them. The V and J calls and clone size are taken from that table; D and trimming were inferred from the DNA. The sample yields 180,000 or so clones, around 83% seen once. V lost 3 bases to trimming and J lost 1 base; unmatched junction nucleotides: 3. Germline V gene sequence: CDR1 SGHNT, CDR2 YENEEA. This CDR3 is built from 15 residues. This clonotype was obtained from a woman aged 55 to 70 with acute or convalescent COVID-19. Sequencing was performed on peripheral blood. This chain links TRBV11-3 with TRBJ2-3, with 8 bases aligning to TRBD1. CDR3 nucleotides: TGTGCCAGCAGCTTCGGACAGGGACGCACAGATACGCAGTATTTT. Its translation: CASSFGQGRTDTQYF.